Many counts were recorded for the clone carrying this T cell receptor beta chain. Its target is unknown. The data derive from a study of CD8 T cells in ankylosing spondylitis. General study results and limits: Reportedly, matched ankylosing spondylitis synovial fluid was significantly enriched for disease-linked clones. For ankylosing spondylitis blood, a TCR beta motif of about eight highly homologous variants appeared characteristic.

The ends were cut back, 3 bases at V and 1 base at J, with 10 bases in the middle. The CDR3 is 15 amino acids. Germline CDR1 and CDR2: MDHEN and SYDVKM. A quantitative 5'-RACE method, one with molecular barcodes, was used to make TCR beta libraries. Each CDR3 protein gets one entry after TCRdb re-called the 5' RACE reads with MiXCR. Of about 220,000 distinct CDR3 sequences in the sample, about 7% were seen once. The clonotype originates from a male donor with ankylosing spondylitis. The specimen sequenced was blood, either unsorted or a sorted T cell fraction (not recorded which). This chain connects TRBV28 to TRBJ1-5; D not resolved. The CDR3: CASSFYLQSNQPQHF. The CDR3 DNA follows: TGTGCCAGCAGTTTCTATTTGCAAAGCAATCAGCCCCAGCATTTT.